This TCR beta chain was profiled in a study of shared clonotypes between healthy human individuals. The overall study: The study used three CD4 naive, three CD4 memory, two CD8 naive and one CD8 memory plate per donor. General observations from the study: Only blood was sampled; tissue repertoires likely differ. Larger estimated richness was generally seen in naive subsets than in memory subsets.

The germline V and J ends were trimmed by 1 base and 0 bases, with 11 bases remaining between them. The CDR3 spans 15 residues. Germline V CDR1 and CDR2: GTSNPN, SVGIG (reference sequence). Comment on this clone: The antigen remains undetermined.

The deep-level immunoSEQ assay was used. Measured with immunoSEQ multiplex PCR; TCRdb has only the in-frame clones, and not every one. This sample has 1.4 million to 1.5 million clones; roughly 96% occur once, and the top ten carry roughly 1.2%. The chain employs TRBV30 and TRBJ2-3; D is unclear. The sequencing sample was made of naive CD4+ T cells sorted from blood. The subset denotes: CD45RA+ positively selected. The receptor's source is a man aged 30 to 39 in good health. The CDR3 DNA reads TGTGCCTGGAGTGCACTACAGATAAGCACAGATACGCAGTATTTT. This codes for CAWSALQISTDTQYF.